These 27 T cell receptor beta chains were sequenced from one sample in a study of low-dose radiotherapy and immunotherapy resistance in tumors. First-strand cDNA used TRAV- and TRBV-specific primers, covering alpha and beta chains. With a V-primer adapter and a constant-region primer, TCRs were amplified for approximately 19 PCR cycles. MiXCR, run by TCRdb on the reads, gives a single entry per CDR3 protein. The repertoire holds 5,500 to 6,500 distinct CDR3 sequences, with approximately 64% as singletons. The receptors originated from a human donor with advanced metastatic prostate, ovarian, gallbladder or colorectal cancer (not recorded which). This table probably holds off-target reads from a library built for another chain.

The chain couples TRBV6-4 to TRBJ1-5; D remains ambiguous. Germline V gives CDR1 MRHNA, CDR2 SNTAGT. There are 14 residues in the CDR3. V dropped 0 bases and J dropped 0 bases, with 3 bases sitting between them. The CDR3: CASSDSNSNQPQHF. CDR3 coding DNA: TGTGCCAGCAGTGACTCGAATAGCAATCAGCCCCAGCATTTT.

This clonotype came up a few times. The chain links TRBV6-2 or TRBV6-3 to TRBJ2-1; a weak D match, TRBD1 (6 bases). Germline V gives CDR1 MNHEY, CDR2 SVGEGT. V lost 5 bases, J lost 1 base, and 15 bases lay in between. The CDR3 covers 16 residues. In nucleotides, the CDR3 is TGTGCCAGCAGTGAATCCGGGCAGGGGTCCTACAATGAGCAGTTCTTC. Translated, it gives CASSESGQGSYNEQFF.

The rearrangement links TRBV19 to TRBJ2-1, with 10 bases fitting TRBD1. The length of the CDR3 is 16 residues. The trim removed 4 bases at V and 9 bases at J, leaving 12 bases unmatched. The germline V gene has CDR1 LNHDA and CDR2 SQIVND (reference sequence). The CDR3 protein is CASSTPRTGGKVEQFF. Here the CDR3 DNA reads TGTGCCAGTAGTACCCCCCGGACAGGGGGGAAGGTTGAGCAGTTCTTC.

This rearrangement joins TRBV5-5 to TRBJ1-4, with TRBD1 matching 7 bases. CDR1 and CDR2 from the germline V gene are SGHKS and YYEKEE (reference sequence). The CDR3 consists of 14 residues. The V segment lost 3 bases and the J segment 7 bases; nucleotides outside the gene matches: 6. CDR3 residues: CASSSGRGREKLFF. DNA of the CDR3: TGTGCCAGCAGCTCAGGGAGGGGGCGTGAAAAACTGTTTTTT.

The chain links TRBV14 to TRBJ1-2; D may be TRBD1 (5 bases). The germline gives CDR1 SGHDN, CDR2 FVKESK. The CDR3 is made up of 16 amino acids. V was trimmed by 0 bases and J by 0 bases, leaving 11 bases between them. CDR3 DNA: TGTGCCAGCAGCCAAGAGGGACTGTCTTCTAACTATGGCTACACCTTC. Residues: CASSQEGLSSNYGYTF.

The chain joins TRBV29-1 to TRBJ1-4; tentative D call: TRBD1 (6 bases). The CDR3 is made up of 13 amino acids. The germline CDR1 and CDR2 sequences are SQVTM and ANQGSEA. Trimming stripped 0 bases from V and 7 bases from J, with 9 bases between. CDR3 bases: TGCAGCGTTGAAGACAGGGGATCTGAAAAACTGTTTTTT. This sequence encodes CSVEDRGSEKLFF.

The table lists this clonotype with a few counts. The genes are TRBV6-5 and TRBJ2-2; D possibly corresponds to TRBD1 (5 bases). V was cut by 5 bases and J by 3 bases, with 10 bases left in between. CDR1 is MNHEY and CDR2 is SVGAGI in the germline V gene. The CDR3 length is 14 residues. The CDR3 here is CASSQKTDTGELFF. CDR3 bases: TGTGCCAGCAGTCAGAAGACAGACACCGGGGAGCTGTTTTTT.

The chain employs TRBV2 and TRBJ2-2; tentatively, D is TRBD1 (6 bases). The germline CDR1 and CDR2 sequences are SNHLY and FYNNEI. The CDR3 covers 15 residues. The V end was cut by 6 bases, the J end by 2 bases, with 13 bases between. In DNA form, the CDR3 reads TGTGCCAGCAGACTTCGGACAGACAACACCGGGGAGCTGTTTTTT. It is translated as CASRLRTDNTGELFF.

The chain couples TRBV19 to TRBJ1-2; 8 nucleotides agree with TRBD1. V shed 0 bases, J shed 8 bases, and the junction held 8 bases outside the gene matches. The germline CDR1 and CDR2 sequences are LNHDA and SQIVND (reference sequence). This CDR3 has 15 amino acids. CDR3: CASSIEDRASLGYTF. The CDR3 DNA reads as TGTGCCAGTAGTATAGAGGACAGGGCCTCTTTGGGCTACACCTTC.

The chain couples TRBV15 to TRBJ1-1; D possibly corresponds to TRBD1 (6 bases). Looked up from germline, CDR1 is LNHNV and CDR2 is YYDKDF (reference sequence). The length of the CDR3 is 16 residues. V was clipped by 0 bases and J by 0 bases, with 11 bases between them. CDR3 in amino acids: CATSRDPTGMNTEAFF. The CDR3 DNA sequence: TGTGCCACCAGCAGAGATCCAACAGGGATGAACACTGAAGCTTTCTTT. The full variable domain, rest sourced from reference TRBV15 and TRBJ1-1, is DAMVIQNPRYQVTQFGKPVTLSCSQTLNHNVMYWYQQKSSQAPKLLFHYYDKDFNNEADTPDNFQSRRPNTSFCFLDIRSPGLGDTAMYLCATSRDPTGMNTEAFFGQGTRLTVV.

This clonotype has a handful of counts. The CDR3 DNA reads TGCGCCAGCAGCTTGGATGGCTACAACACAGATACGCAGTATTTT. It encodes CASSLDGYNTDTQYF. The chain combines TRBV5-1 with TRBJ2-3; D remains ambiguous. The CDR3 is 15 residues long. Trimming removed 0 bases from V and 2 bases from J, with 10 bases in between. CDR1 is SGHRS, CDR2 YFSETQ, per germline.

The rearrangement uses TRBV5-1 and TRBJ2-1; weak D call: TRBD2 (5 bases). The CDR3 is 12 residues long. Germline values: CDR1 SGHRS, CDR2 YFSETQ. V gave up 4 bases and J gave up 9 bases, with 11 bases separating them. The CDR3 DNA sequence: TGCGCCAGCAGCACAAGAGGGAGTGAGCAGTTCTTC. Its protein is CASSTRGSEQFF.

The chain has TRBV6-5 and TRBJ2-2; D ambiguous. Germline CDR1 MNHEY, CDR2 SVGAGI. This CDR3 comprises 14 residues. Trimming pared 5 bases from V and 3 bases from J, leaving 10 bases between. In DNA, the CDR3 is TGTGCCAGCAGTCGCCGCGTGGACACCGGGGAGCTGTTTTTT. Its protein product is CASSRRVDTGELFF.

This clonotype was seen more than once but under ten times. The CDR3 reads CASSPTPGGSYEQYF. CDR3 DNA sequence: TGTGCCAGCAGTCCGACCCCGGGGGGCTCCTACGAGCAGTACTTC. This chain uses TRBV28 with TRBJ2-7, with 7 bases that match TRBD2. The CDR3 has 15 residues. V trimming: 5 bases; J trimming: 0 bases; junction bases outside the gene matches: 7. Germline values: CDR1 MDHEN, CDR2 SYDVKM.

The chain is built from TRBV29-1 and TRBJ2-3, with unresolved D. The V end lost 0 bases, the J end lost 4 bases, and 8 bases lay between the germline ends. This CDR3 has 13 residues. Germline V lookup: CDR1 SQVTM, CDR2 ANQGSEA. CDR3 DNA: TGCAGCGTTGAAGATCCCGTGTCAGATACGCAGTATTTT. This encodes CSVEDPVSDTQYF.

The chain carries TRBV3-1 and TRBJ1-2, with 9 bases that match TRBD1. CDR1 is LGHDT and CDR2 is YNNKEL in the germline V gene (reference sequence). The CDR3 extends over 15 amino acids. Losses at the gene ends were 0 bases for V and 6 bases for J; bases not matched to a gene: 5. CDR3 DNA sequence: TGTGCCAGCAGCCAAGAAGGCCACAGGGGGCATGGCTACACCTTC. It encodes CASSQEGHRGHGYTF.

V gene TRBV5-6 combines with J gene TRBJ1-5; D remains unclear. This CDR3 spans 16 amino acids. Germline assignment: CDR1 SGHDT and CDR2 YYEEEE. V lost 1 base, J lost 2 bases, and 13 bases lay in between. The DNA for the CDR3 is TGTGCCAGCAGCTTGAAGGCCCGAGAAGGCAATCAGCCCCAGCATTTT. It codes for CASSLKAREGNQPQHF.

CDR3: CASSFRTGGLAEAFF. DNA of the CDR3: TGTGCCAGCAGTTTCCGGACAGGGGGCTTGGCTGAAGCTTTCTTT. J is TRBJ1-1 and V is TRBV12-3 or TRBV12-4; 11 bases fit TRBD1. V was pared by 3 bases and J by 6 bases, with 6 bases of the junction left unmatched. CDR3 size: 15 residues.

The V and J genes are TRBV10-3 and TRBJ2-7; maybe TRBD1 (6 bases). The CDR3 runs 15 residues. V lost 4 bases and J 2 bases, leaving 15 bases between the germline ends. Germline assignment: CDR1 ENHRY and CDR2 SYGVKD. In nucleotides, the CDR3 is TGTGCCATCAGTGGAAGGCAGGGGACGACCTACGAGCAGTACTTC. This sequence encodes CAISGRQGTTYEQYF.

Here the CDR3 DNA reads TGTGCCAGCAGTTACGATGGAGTCCCCTACTACGAGCAGTACTTC. Translated, it gives CASSYDGVPYYEQYF. The chain couples TRBV6-7 to TRBJ2-7; no definite D call. TRBV6-7 belongs to the ORF category, with a function that is uncertain. V was trimmed by 2 bases and J by 3 bases, leaving 14 bases between them. This CDR3 contains 15 residues.

The chain couples TRBV2 to TRBJ2-7; 12 bases map to TRBD2. V shed 7 bases, J shed 2 bases, and the junction held 3 bases outside the gene matches. Germline CDR1 reads SNHLY; CDR2 reads FYNNEI. The CDR3 runs to 14 residues. The CDR3 spells CASMASGRAYEQYF. Written as DNA, the CDR3 is TGTGCCAGCATGGCTAGCGGGAGGGCCTACGAGCAGTACTTC.

This clonotype was recorded once. The gene calls are TRBV4-1 and TRBJ2-4; 12 nucleotides match TRBD2. V was clipped by 3 bases and J by 0 bases; unmatched bases: 3. Germline assignment: CDR1 MGHRA and CDR2 YSYEKL. The CDR3 is 17 residues long. The CDR3 DNA sequence: TGCGCCAGCAGCCAGACTAGCGGGAGTTTAGCCAAAAACATTCAGTACTTC. This gives the protein CASSQTSGSLAKNIQYF.

V and J are TRBV3-1 and TRBJ2-7; 7 bases are shared with TRBD1. Germline V gene data show CDR1 as LGHDT and CDR2 as YNNKEL (reference sequence). J gave up 2 bases and V 0 bases, and 1 base lay outside the gene matches. This CDR3 spans 14 amino acids. CDR3 nucleotides: TGTGCCAGCAGCCAAGATCAGGGGGCCTACGAGCAGTACTTC. Its protein is CASSQDQGAYEQYF.

This chain joins TRBV27 and TRBJ2-7, with D possibly being TRBD2 (7 bases). CDR1 MNHEY and CDR2 SMNVEV come from the germline V gene (reference sequence). The CDR3 has 12 amino acids. Trimming took off 5 bases at V and 5 bases at J, with 10 bases between the two ends. The CDR3 DNA follows: TGTGCCAGCAGTGGGGGGGCGAACGAGCAGTACTTC. Encoded protein: CASSGGANEQYF.

V and J are TRBV9 and TRBJ2-5; 7 bases line up with TRBD1. Germline-derived CDR1 and CDR2 are SGDLS and YYNGEE. V was clipped by 1 base and J by 3 bases; unmatched bases: 15. This CDR3 is built from 18 residues. For the CDR3, the DNA is TGTGCCAGCAGCGTACGGGAAGGGGCACGGGACAGCAAAGAGACCCAGTACTTC. This gives the protein CASSVREGARDSKETQYF.

The rearrangement uses TRBV6-1 and TRBJ2-3; D ambiguous. Trimming took 5 bases from V and 4 from J, leaving 13 bases between them. CDR3 size: 14 residues. The V gene's germline CDR1 is MNHNS and CDR2 SASEGT. CDR3 residues: CASSYSEFSDTQYF. The CDR3 coding sequence is TGTGCCAGCAGTTATTCGGAGTTCTCAGATACGCAGTATTTT.

This clonotype was picked up a small number of times. The chain is built from TRBV6-1 and TRBJ1-1; D is unresolved. This CDR3 region has 15 residues. CDR1 and CDR2 (germline): MNHNS, SASEGT. The CDR3 region is CASGRYGGLNTEAFF. The CDR3 bases are TGTGCTTCCGGTCGATACGGAGGCCTAAACACTGAAGCTTTCTTT.